The next 8 T cell receptor beta chains were all read from a single sample in a study of blood T cell repertoires in COVID-19. Clones were sequenced by immunoSEQ multiplex PCR, and TCRdb holds only the in-frame ones, with some missing. The data contain 200,000 to 250,000 clones, about 91% of them seen just once; the ten biggest clones take up roughly 14%. The sample taken for sequencing was PBMCs or T cells enriched from blood (not recorded which). The receptors come from a woman in her 50s with acute COVID-19.

A single count supports this clone. The rearrangement links TRBV2 to TRBJ2-3, with 7 bases that match TRBD2. Looked up from germline, CDR1 is SNHLY and CDR2 is FYNNEI. This CDR3 spans 14 amino acids. J was trimmed by 1 base and V by 4 bases; bases with no gene match: 2. The CDR3 protein is CASSAGGGTDTQYF. DNA for the CDR3: TGTGCCAGCAGTGCGGGAGGAGGCACAGATACGCAGTATTTT.

The chain employs TRBV5-4 and TRBJ2-5, with D perhaps TRBD2 (6 bases). The V gene lost 4 bases and the J gene lost 5 bases, with 24 bases spanning the gap. CDR1 SGHNT and CDR2 YYREEE come from the germline V gene (reference sequence). There are 17 residues in the CDR3. CDR3 protein: CASSTSGKGEAGETQYF. CDR3 nucleotides: TGTGCCAGCAGCACCTCGGGGAAAGGGGAGGCAGGTGAGACCCAGTACTTC.

DNA for the CDR3: TGCGCCAGCAGCCTCAAGATCTCGGCGGGAGGGCCGGGCTACGAGCAGTACTTC. It yields the protein CASSLKISAGGPGYEQYF. The rearrangement uses TRBV4-3 and TRBJ2-7; TRBD2 matches at 9 bases. J was trimmed by 3 bases and V by 4 bases; bases with no gene match: 16. The CDR3 contains 18 residues. Germline V gene data show CDR1 as LGHNA and CDR2 as YSLEER.

This chain joins TRBV19 and TRBJ1-5; 7 bases match TRBD1. This CDR3 has 17 residues. Trimming removed 5 bases from V and 0 bases from J; junction bases left unmatched: 10. Germline CDR1 and CDR2: LNHDA and SQIVND (reference sequence). CDR3 region: CASSVSRGTVSNQPQHF. In DNA form, the CDR3 reads TGTGCCAGTAGTGTTTCTAGGGGGACAGTTAGCAATCAGCCCCAGCATTTT.

The chain recombines TRBV3-1 (or the pseudogene TRBV3-2) with TRBJ2-1; 12 bases fit TRBD2. Germline CDR1 LGHDT, CDR2 YNNKEL (reference sequence). The CDR3 is made up of 15 amino acids. The V segment lost 6 bases and the J segment 6 bases; nucleotides outside the gene matches: 6. CDR3 loop: CASSQGTSGLNEQFF. The CDR3 DNA is TGTGCCAGCAGTCAGGGGACTAGCGGGCTCAATGAGCAGTTCTTC.

The rearrangement joins TRBV19 to TRBJ2-7; D perhaps matches TRBD2 (6 bases). The CDR3 loop spans 15 amino acids. V lost 4 bases to trimming and J lost 3 bases, with 16 bases between them. Germline V lookup: CDR1 LNHDA, CDR2 SQIVND (reference sequence). CDR3 in DNA: TGTGCCAGTAGTAACCCCGGGGGTCGGGACTACGAGCAGTACTTC. Translating it yields CASSNPGGRDYEQYF.

The genes are TRBV30 and TRBJ1-4, with D possibly matching TRBD1 (5 bases). CDR1 GTSNPN and CDR2 SVGIG come from the germline V gene (reference sequence). The CDR3 length is 14 residues. Deletions cut 3 bases from V and 3 bases from J, with 11 bases between. CDR3 in amino acids: CAWSQGVANEKLFF. CDR3 sequence (DNA): TGTGCCTGGAGCCAAGGGGTGGCTAATGAAAAACTGTTTTTT.

The chain uses TRBV30 and TRBJ1-5, with D perhaps matching TRBD1 (6 bases). CDR1 is GTSNPN, CDR2 SVGIG, per germline (reference sequence). The CDR3 runs to 15 residues. V was pared by 1 base and J by 2 bases, with 12 bases between. The CDR3 nucleotides read TGTGCCTGGAGTGGGGGTAGGACAGGCAATCAGCCCCAGCATTTT. Translated, it gives CAWSGGRTGNQPQHF.